This T cell receptor (beta chain) was documented in a study of siplizumab effects on memory and regulatory T cells. TCRdb's table, derived via immunoSEQ multiplex PCR, lists solely in-frame clones and lacks some. Counted here are about 97,000 clones, about 93% occurring once; the ten biggest clones make up about 11%. V was cut by 0 bases and J by 8 bases, with 17 bases left in between. CDR3 length: 16 amino acids. Germline lookup yields CDR1 WSHSY and CDR2 SAAADI. The genes are TRBV10-2 and TRBJ2-1, with D maybe TRBD2 (5 bases). This TCR came from a human donor in good health. The sequencing input was non-Treg CD4+ T cells sorted from blood. CDR3 nucleotides: TGCGCCAGCAGTGAGTCAGGGAGTCCCTTCGGCCATGAGCAGTTCTTC. The encoded protein is CASSESGSPFGHEQFF.